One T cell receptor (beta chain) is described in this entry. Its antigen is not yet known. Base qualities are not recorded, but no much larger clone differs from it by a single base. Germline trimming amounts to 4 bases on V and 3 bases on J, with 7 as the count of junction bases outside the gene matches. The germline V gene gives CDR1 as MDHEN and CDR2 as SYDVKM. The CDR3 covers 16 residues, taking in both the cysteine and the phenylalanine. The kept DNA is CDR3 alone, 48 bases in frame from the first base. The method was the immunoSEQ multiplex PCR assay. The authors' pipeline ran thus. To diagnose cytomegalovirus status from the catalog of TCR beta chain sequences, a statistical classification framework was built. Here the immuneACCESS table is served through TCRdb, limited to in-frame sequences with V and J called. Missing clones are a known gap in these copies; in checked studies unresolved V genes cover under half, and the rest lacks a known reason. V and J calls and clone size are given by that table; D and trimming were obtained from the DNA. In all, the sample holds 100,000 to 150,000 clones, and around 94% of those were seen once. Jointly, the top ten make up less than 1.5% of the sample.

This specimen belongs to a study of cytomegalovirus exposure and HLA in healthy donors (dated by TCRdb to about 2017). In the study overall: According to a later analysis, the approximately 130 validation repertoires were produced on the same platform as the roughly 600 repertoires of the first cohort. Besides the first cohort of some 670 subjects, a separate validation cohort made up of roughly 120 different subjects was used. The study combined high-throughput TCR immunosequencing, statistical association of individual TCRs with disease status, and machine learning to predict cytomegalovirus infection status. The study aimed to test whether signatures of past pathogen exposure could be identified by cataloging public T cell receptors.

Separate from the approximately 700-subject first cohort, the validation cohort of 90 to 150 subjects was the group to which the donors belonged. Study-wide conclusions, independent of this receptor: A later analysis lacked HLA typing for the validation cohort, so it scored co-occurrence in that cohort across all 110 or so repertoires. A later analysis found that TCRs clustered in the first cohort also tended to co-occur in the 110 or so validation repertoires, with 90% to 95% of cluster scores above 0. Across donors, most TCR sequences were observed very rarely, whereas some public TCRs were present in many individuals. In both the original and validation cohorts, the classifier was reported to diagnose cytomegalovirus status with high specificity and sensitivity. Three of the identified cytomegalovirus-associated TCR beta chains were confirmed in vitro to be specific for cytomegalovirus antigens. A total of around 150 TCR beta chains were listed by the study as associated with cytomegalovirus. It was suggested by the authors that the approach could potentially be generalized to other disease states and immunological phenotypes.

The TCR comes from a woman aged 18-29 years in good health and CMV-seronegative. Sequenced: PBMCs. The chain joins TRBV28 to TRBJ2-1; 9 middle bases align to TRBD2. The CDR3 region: CASSSSGTSSYNEQFF. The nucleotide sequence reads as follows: TGTGCCAGCAGTTCCTCCGGGACTAGCAGCTACAATGAGCAGTTCTTC. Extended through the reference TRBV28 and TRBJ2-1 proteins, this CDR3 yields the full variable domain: DVKVTQSSRYLVKRTGEKVFLECVQDMDHENMFWYRQDPGLGLRLIYFSYDVKMKEKGDIPEGYSVSREKKERFSLILESASTNQTSMYLCASSSSGTSSYNEQFFGPGTRLTVL.